The 5 T cell receptor beta chains below were found in one sample sequenced in a study of vaccination effects on CD4 cells after COVID-19. Their target antigens are unknown. Prior to sequencing, the ViraFEST assay stimulated PBMC with viral peptide pools, which expanded the antigen-specific CD4+ T cells. CD4+ T cell isolation took place after less than 13 days of culture. Vaccine recipients, nucleocapsid antibody negative, had no prior SARS-CoV-2 infection. TCRdb's table, derived via immunoSEQ multiplex PCR, lists solely in-frame clones and lacks some. The profile shows roughly 19,000 clones, around three quarters of them singletons. The starting material was CD4+ T cells from PBMCs cultured with HCoV-NL63 spike peptides, obtained before COVID-19 vaccination. These receptors originate from a human donor who received a COVID-19 vaccine.

The chain couples TRBV7-9 to TRBJ1-2; D is perhaps TRBD1 (5 bases). The V end was cut by 5 bases, the J end by 3 bases, with 10 bases between. The CDR3 runs to 13 residues. Germline CDR1 reads SEHNR; CDR2 reads FQNEAQ (reference sequence). CDR3 residues: CASSRQIDYGYTF. CDR3 DNA: TGTGCCAGCAGCCGACAGATAGACTATGGCTACACCTTC. Combining the CDR3 with reference TRBV7-9 and TRBJ1-2 gives the whole variable domain DTGVSQNPRHKITKRGQNVTFRCDPISEHNRLYWYRQTLGQGPEFLTYFQNEAQLEKSRLLSDRFSAERPKGSFSTLEIQRTEQGDSAMYLCASSRQIDYGYTFGSGTRLTVV.

The chain couples TRBV6-5 to TRBJ1-1; weak D call: TRBD1 (5 bases). V shed 7 bases and J shed 5 bases, with 17 bases lying between them. CDR1 and CDR2 from the germline V gene are MNHEY and SVGAGI. CDR3 length equals 14 residues. CDR3 in amino acids: CASTPRGTGTEAFF. CDR3 coding DNA: TGTGCCAGCACCCCGAGGGGAACCGGGACTGAAGCTTTCTTT.

The rearrangement links TRBV5-1 to TRBJ2-3, with 12 positions matching TRBD1. CDR3 length: 16 residues. The J segment lost 1 base and the V segment lost 4 bases, leaving 4 bases of the junction unmatched. Germline assignment: CDR1 SGHRS and CDR2 YFSETQ. CDR3 amino acids: CASSPGTGGGTDTQYF. CDR3 DNA: TGCGCCAGCAGCCCCGGGACAGGGGGCGGCACAGATACGCAGTATTTT.

The chain joins TRBV2 to TRBJ2-1; TRBD2 matches 8 bases. The CDR3 spans 15 residues. V lost 4 bases, J lost 7 bases, and 9 bases stayed unmatched. Germline lookup yields CDR1 SNHLY and CDR2 FYNNEI. The CDR3 region has the DNA TGTGCCAGCAGTGTCCGGGGGGGCCATAGAAATGAGCAGTTCTTC. Residues: CASSVRGGHRNEQFF.

The CDR3 reads CASSERSNQPQHF. CDR3 DNA sequence: TGCGCCAGCAGTGAGAGGAGCAATCAGCCCCAGCATTTT. The rearrangement joins TRBV10-1 to TRBJ1-5; D remains unclear. The V gene lost 2 bases and the J gene lost 1 base, with 3 bases spanning the gap. The CDR3 length is 13 residues. The germline V gene encodes CDR1 WNHNN and CDR2 SYGVQD (reference sequence).